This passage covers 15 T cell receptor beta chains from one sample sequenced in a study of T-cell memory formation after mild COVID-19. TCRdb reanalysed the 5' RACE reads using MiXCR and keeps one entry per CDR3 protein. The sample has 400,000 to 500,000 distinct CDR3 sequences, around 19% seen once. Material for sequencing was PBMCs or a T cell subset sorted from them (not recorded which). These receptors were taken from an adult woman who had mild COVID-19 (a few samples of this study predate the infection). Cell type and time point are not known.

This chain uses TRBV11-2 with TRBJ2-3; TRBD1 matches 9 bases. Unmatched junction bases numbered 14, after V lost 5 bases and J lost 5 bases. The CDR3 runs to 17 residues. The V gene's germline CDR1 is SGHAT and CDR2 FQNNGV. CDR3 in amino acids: CASSDDWGQGLQDTQYF. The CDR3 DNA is TGTGCCAGCAGCGATGATTGGGGACAGGGCTTGCAAGATACGCAGTATTTT.

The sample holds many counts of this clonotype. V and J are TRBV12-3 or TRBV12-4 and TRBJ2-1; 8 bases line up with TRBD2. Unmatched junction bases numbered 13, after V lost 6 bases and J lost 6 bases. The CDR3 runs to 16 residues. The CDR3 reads CASSPSGLARGNEQFF. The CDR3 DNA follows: TGTGCCAGCAGCCCCAGCGGACTAGCAAGGGGCAATGAGCAGTTCTTC.

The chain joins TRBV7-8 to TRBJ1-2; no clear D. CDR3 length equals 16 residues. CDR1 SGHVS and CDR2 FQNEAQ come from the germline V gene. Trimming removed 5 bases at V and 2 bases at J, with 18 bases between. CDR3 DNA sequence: TGTGCCAGCAGCGTAATTTCCGGCATCTTGAACTATGGCTACACCTTC. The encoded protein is CASSVISGILNYGYTF.

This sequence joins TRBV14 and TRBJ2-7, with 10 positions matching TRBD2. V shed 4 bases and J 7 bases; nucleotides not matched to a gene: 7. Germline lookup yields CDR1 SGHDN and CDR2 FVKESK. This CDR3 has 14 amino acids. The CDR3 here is CASSRASGGAEQYF. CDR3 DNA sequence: TGTGCCAGCAGCCGCGCAAGCGGGGGGGCGGAGCAGTACTTC.

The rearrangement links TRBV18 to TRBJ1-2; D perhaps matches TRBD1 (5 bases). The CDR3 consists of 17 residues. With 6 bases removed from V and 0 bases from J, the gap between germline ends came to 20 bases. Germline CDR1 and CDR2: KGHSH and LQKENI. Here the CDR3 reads CASSLTSTVRPNYGYTF. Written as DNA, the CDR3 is TGTGCCAGCTCGCTAACCTCGACAGTGCGCCCTAACTATGGCTACACCTTC.

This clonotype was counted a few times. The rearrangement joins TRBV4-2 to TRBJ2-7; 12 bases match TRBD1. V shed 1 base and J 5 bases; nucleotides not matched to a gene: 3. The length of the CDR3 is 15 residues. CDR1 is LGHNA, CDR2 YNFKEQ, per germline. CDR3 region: CASSQVGTGGHEQYF. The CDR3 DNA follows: TGTGCCAGCAGCCAAGTCGGGACAGGGGGCCACGAGCAGTACTTC.

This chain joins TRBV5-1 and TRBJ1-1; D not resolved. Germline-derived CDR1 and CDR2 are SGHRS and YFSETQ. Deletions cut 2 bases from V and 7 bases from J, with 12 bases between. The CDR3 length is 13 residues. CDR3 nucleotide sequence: TGCGCCAGCAGCTTACCACAGCAGAATGAAGCTTTCTTT. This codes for CASSLPQQNEAFF.

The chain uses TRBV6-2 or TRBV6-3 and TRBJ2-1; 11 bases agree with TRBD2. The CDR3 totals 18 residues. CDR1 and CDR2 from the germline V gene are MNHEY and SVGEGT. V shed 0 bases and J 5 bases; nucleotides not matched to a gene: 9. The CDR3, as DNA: TGTGCCAGCAGTTACTCGTTTGAGCTAGCGGGAGGAGACAATGAGCAGTTCTTC. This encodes CASSYSFELAGGDNEQFF.

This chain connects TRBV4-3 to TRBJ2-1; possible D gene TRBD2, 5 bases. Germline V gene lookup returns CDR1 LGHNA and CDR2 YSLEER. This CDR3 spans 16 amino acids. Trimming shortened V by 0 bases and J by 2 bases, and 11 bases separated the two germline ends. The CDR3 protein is CASSQDSWETYNEQFF. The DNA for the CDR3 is TGCGCCAGCAGCCAAGATTCGTGGGAGACCTACAATGAGCAGTTCTTC.

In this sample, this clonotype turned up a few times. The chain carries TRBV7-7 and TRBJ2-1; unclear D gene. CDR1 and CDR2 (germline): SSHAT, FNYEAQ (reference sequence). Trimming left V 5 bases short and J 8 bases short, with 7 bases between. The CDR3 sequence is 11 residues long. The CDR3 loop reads CASSQWDEQFF. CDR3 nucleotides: TGTGCCAGCAGCCAGTGGGATGAGCAGTTCTTC.

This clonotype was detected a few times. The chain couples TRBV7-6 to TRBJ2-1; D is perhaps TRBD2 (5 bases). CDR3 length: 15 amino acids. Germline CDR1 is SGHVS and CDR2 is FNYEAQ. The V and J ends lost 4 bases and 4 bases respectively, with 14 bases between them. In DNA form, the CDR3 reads TGTGCCAGCAGCTCCTCCGGGAAAGAATACAATGAGCAGTTCTTC. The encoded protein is CASSSSGKEYNEQFF.

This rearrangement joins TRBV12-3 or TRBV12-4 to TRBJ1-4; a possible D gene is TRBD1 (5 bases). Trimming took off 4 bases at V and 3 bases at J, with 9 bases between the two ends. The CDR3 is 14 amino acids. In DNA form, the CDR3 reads TGTGCCAGCAGTTCTACAGGCCCTAATGAAAAACTGTTTTTT. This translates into CASSSTGPNEKLFF.

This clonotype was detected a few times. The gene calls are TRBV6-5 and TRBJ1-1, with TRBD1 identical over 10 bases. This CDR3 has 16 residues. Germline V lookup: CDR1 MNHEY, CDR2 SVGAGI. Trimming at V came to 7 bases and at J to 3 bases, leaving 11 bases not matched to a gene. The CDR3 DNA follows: TGTGCCAGCACCCCGGGACAGGGGAGGAGGTACACTGAAGCTTTCTTT. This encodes CASTPGQGRRYTEAFF.

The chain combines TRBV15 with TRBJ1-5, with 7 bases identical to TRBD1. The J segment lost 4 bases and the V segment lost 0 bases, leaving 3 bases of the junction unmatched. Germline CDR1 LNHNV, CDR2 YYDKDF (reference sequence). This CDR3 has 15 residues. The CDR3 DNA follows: TGTGCCACCAGCAGAGATAAGGGACAGAATCAGCCCCAGCATTTT. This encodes CATSRDKGQNQPQHF.

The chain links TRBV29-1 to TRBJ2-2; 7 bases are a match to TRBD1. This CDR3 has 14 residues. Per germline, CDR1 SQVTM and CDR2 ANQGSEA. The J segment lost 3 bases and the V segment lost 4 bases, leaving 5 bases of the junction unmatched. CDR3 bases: TGCAGCGTTGGGGGACAGACCTACACCGGGGAGCTGTTTTTT. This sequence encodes CSVGGQTYTGELFF.